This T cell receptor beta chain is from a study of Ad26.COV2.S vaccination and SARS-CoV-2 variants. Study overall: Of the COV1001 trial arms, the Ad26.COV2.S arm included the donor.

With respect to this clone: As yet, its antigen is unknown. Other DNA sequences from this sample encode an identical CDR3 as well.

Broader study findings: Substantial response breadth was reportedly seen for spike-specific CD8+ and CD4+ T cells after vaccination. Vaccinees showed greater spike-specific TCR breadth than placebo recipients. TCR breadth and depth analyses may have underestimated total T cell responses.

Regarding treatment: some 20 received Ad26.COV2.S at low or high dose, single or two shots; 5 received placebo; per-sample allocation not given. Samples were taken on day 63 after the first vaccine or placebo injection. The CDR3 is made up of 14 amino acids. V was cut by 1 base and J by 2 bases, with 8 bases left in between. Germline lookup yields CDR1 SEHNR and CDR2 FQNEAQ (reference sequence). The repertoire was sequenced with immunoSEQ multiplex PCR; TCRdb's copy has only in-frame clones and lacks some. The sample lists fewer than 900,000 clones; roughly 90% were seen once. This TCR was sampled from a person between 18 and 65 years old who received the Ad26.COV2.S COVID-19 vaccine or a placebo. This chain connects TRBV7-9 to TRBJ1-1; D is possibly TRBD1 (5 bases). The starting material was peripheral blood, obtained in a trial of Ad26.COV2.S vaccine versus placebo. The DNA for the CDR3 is TGTGCCAGCAGCTTAGTGGGGGGAAACACTGAAGCTTTCTTT. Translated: CASSLVGGNTEAFF.